The 2 T cell receptor beta chains below were found in one sample sequenced in a study of blood T cells in healthy people across ages. With a J-beta primer mix and a sample-barcoded 5' primer, a second PCR ran about 7 to 12 cycles. TCRdb re-derived calls from the 5' RACE reads in MiXCR, one entry per CDR3 protein. The data hold 600,000 to 1,000,000 distinct CDR3 sequences, with roughly 50% observed a single time. The sample comprised blood. The receptors here all came from a man between 25 and 39 years old in good health.

This clonotype was counted between two and nine times. V usage is TRBV29-1 and J usage is TRBJ2-5; 7 bases map to TRBD1. V was pared by 7 bases and J by 2 bases, with 4 bases of the junction left unmatched. The CDR3 is made up of 12 amino acids. Germline lookup yields CDR1 SQVTM and CDR2 ANQGSEA. The CDR3 is CSAGQAQETQYF. CDR3 coding DNA: TGCAGCGCTGGACAGGCGCAAGAGACCCAGTACTTC.

This clonotype has just a few counts. This chain joins TRBV6-6 and TRBJ2-5, with D possibly matching TRBD1 (5 bases). The V gene lost 5 bases and the J gene lost 5 bases, with 9 bases spanning the gap. The germline V gene encodes CDR1 MNHNY and CDR2 SVGAGI (reference sequence). This CDR3 is 12 amino acids long. CDR3 protein: CASSTAGETQYF. The CDR3 DNA reads TGTGCCAGCAGTACTGCAGGGGAGACCCAGTACTTC.